The TCR beta chain described here comes from a study of cytomegalovirus exposure and HLA in healthy donors (TCRdb year 2017). A note on the overall study: According to a later analysis, one platform produced both the approximately 110 validation repertoires and the 720 or so repertoires of the first cohort. The study aimed to test whether signatures of past pathogen exposure could be identified by cataloging public T cell receptors. Along with the approximately 650-subject first cohort, a separate validation cohort of around 110 different subjects was used. High-throughput TCR immunosequencing, statistical association of individual TCRs with disease status, and machine learning were combined to predict cytomegalovirus infection status.

The method behind the library was the immunoSEQ multiplex PCR assay. For the original study's pipeline: To diagnose cytomegalovirus status from the catalog of TCR beta chain sequences, a statistical classification framework was built. In TCRdb, the immuneACCESS table is reduced to in-frame sequences with V and J assigned. These tables do not hold every clone; where another copy was compared, an unresolved V gene accounts for under half, and the others remain unexplained. Clonal size and the V and J genes are those of that table, whereas D and trimming came from the DNA. For this sample there are fewer than 120,000 clones; roughly 90% appear just once. Roughly 1.4% of the sample comes from the top ten. Separate from the roughly 660-subject first cohort, the validation cohort of roughly 120 subjects was the group to which the donors belonged. About this clone: It has no known antigen specificity. Base quality data are lacking; no much larger clone is found one base away.

CDR3 length: 14 amino acids, cysteine to phenylalanine. CDR3 DNA is the only sequence kept; it has 42 bases, read in frame from the first base. Per the germline V gene, WSHSY is the CDR1 and SAAADI is the CDR2. V loses 9 bases at its end and J loses 2 bases; junction bases beyond the gene matches: 4. Overall study outcomes, separate from this receptor: A later analysis had no HLA typing for the validation cohort, so co-occurrence there was scored across all 110 or so repertoires. Most TCR sequences were observed very rarely across donors, whereas some public TCRs were present in many individuals. The authors suggested that the approach could potentially be generalized to other disease states and immunological phenotypes. In vitro tests confirmed that a few of the cytomegalovirus-associated TCR beta chains recognize cytomegalovirus antigens. A later analysis found that TCRs clustered in the first cohort also tended to co-occur in the 95 to 150 validation repertoires, with approximately 94% of cluster scores above 0. The classifier was reported to diagnose cytomegalovirus status with high specificity and sensitivity in both the original and validation cohorts. A total of 150 or so TCR beta chains were listed by the study as associated with cytomegalovirus.

The sequencing sample was made of PBMCs. The TCR sequence derives from a woman in her 30s in good health and CMV-seropositive. The chain is encoded by TRBV10-2 joined to TRBJ2-7; 13 of the junction bases match TRBD2. DNA sequence: TGCGCCAGTACAACTAGCGGGAGGGCCTACGAGCAGTACTTC. It translates to CASTTSGRAYEQYF.